This T cell receptor beta chain was obtained from a study of CD8 T cells in ankylosing spondylitis (TCRdb year 2017). The study in broad terms: The study profiled T cell receptor beta repertoires in healthy donors and ankylosing spondylitis patients to find disease-linked TCR variants. Peripheral blood was sampled, and synovial fluid was also collected from ankylosing spondylitis patients. In total, the full study cohort was made up of 95 to 110 healthy donors and approximately 27 ankylosing spondylitis patients. Study-wide findings and limitations: According to the report, matched synovial fluid samples from ankylosing spondylitis patients were significantly enriched for the disease-linked clones. Some of the motif variants had been reported before in the synovial fluid and blood of reactive arthritis patients, a finding that suggests common disease-initiation mechanisms. Blood from ankylosing spondylitis patients appeared to be characterized by a TCR beta motif made up of several highly homologous amino acid variants. In peripheral blood, the disease-linked clones were found at relatively low frequencies and had a CD8+ phenotype.

Reading from cysteine to phenylalanine, the CDR3 counts 17 amino acids. The CDR3 DNA has 51 bases and is translated from base 1. V trim: 3 bases; J trim: 5 bases; unmatched bases: 14. As encoded in the germline V gene, CDR1 is SGHRS while CDR2 is YFSETQ. This clonotype was seen repeatedly, ten times or more. Which antigen it targets is not known. Per-base qualities were not stored, and no clone one base away is much larger. Sequenced using an Illumina HiSeq 2500. Quantitative 5'-RACE with molecular barcodes was used to prepare TCR beta libraries. The paper's data handling went like this. To identify disease-linked TCR variants, a new computational method was used, one built on a probabilistic model of VDJ rearrangement. The public reads were reprocessed in TCRdb via fastp at Q25 and MiXCR, keeping in-frame beta chains. Duplicate CDR3 protein sequences are folded into a single record with the most common DNA and genes. The V and J calls reflect TCRdb's pipeline rather than the authors' work. This sample is represented by 500,000 to 650,000 distinct CDR3 sequences; under 5.5% of them were singletons. The ten most abundant clones make up under 4.5% of the sample.

The sequencing input was blood, either unsorted or a sorted T cell fraction (not recorded which). This sequence originates from a male donor with ankylosing spondylitis. The chain couples TRBV5-1 to TRBJ2-1, and TRBD1 matches 7 of the central bases. CDR3 protein: CASSSIRTGAVDNEQFF. The DNA is TGCGCCAGCAGCTCCATAAGAACAGGGGCGGTGGACAATGAGCAGTTCTTC.